The 20 T cell receptor beta chains below were found in one sample sequenced in a study of blood T cell repertoires in COVID-19. Assay: immunoSEQ multiplex PCR; the TCRdb copy retains only in-frame clones and omits some. The sample holds about 210,000 clones, 70% to 85% seen once. Sequencing was carried out using peripheral blood. The receptors were gathered from a woman older than 75 with COVID-19, enrolled during active disease.

In nucleotides, the CDR3 is TGTGCCAGCAGCCGGGACAGGGACGAGACCCAGTACTTC. It translates to CASSRDRDETQYF. V and J are TRBV4-2 and TRBJ2-5; TRBD1 agrees at 9 bases. CDR3 length: 13 residues. CDR1 and CDR2 (germline): LGHNA, YNFKEQ. With 4 bases clipped from V and 5 bases from J, the junction kept 2 bases outside the gene matches.

This chain links TRBV6-6 with TRBJ2-3, with D uncertain. This CDR3 is 14 amino acids long. Germline V gives CDR1 MNHNY, CDR2 SVGAGI (reference sequence). V was cut by 2 bases and J by 2 bases, with 8 bases left in between. This CDR3 reads CASSYIVFTDTQYF. The CDR3 region has the DNA TGTGCCAGCAGTTACATAGTCTTCACAGATACGCAGTATTTT.

The chain employs TRBV5-1 and TRBJ1-1; D unclear. The CDR3 has 16 residues. Trimming took 3 bases from V and 4 from J, leaving 19 bases between them. Per the germline V gene, CDR1 is SGHRS and CDR2 is YFSETQ. The CDR3 loop is CASSSADGSAATEAFF. The CDR3 nucleotides read TGCGCCAGCAGCTCGGCGGACGGTAGCGCCGCCACTGAAGCTTTCTTT.

V gene TRBV27 combines with J gene TRBJ1-6; 8 bases are shared with TRBD1. From germline, CDR1 is MNHEY and CDR2 SMNVEV (reference sequence). This CDR3 region has 15 residues. V lost 5 bases, J lost 10 bases, and 10 bases stayed unmatched. CDR3 sequence: CASSKEQGVGSPLHF. In DNA form, the CDR3 reads TGTGCCAGCAGTAAAGAACAGGGGGTCGGCTCACCCCTCCACTTT.

The J gene is TRBJ2-1, the V gene TRBV5-1, with TRBD2 as a possible D gene (6 bases). CDR1 and CDR2 from the germline V gene are SGHRS and YFSETQ. The CDR3 is 16 amino acids. Trimming removed 0 bases at V and 1 base at J, with 11 bases between. CDR3 in DNA: TGCGCCAGCAGCTTGGTAGCGGTAAGTTCCTACAATGAGCAGTTCTTC. Protein product: CASSLVAVSSYNEQFF.

This clone was detected a few times. The chain combines TRBV6-2 or TRBV6-3 with TRBJ1-3; 9 bases are a match to TRBD1. Trimming took 5 bases from V and 7 from J; bases not matched to a gene: 9. Germline CDR1 reads MNHEY; CDR2 reads SVGEGT. The CDR3 has 15 residues. For the CDR3, the DNA is TGTGCCAGCAGTCGTCCCGGGACAGGGATCAACACCATATATTTT. This sequence encodes CASSRPGTGINTIYF.

Here the CDR3 DNA reads TGTGCCACCAGTGACCCCGACAGGAATCCCGGGGAGCTGTTTTTT. This sequence encodes CATSDPDRNPGELFF. This chain uses TRBV24-1 with TRBJ2-2; possible D gene TRBD1, 6 bases. The germline V gene has CDR1 KGHDR and CDR2 SFDVKD. This CDR3 spans 15 amino acids. V gave up 4 bases and J gave up 6 bases, with 14 bases separating them.

The chain is built from TRBV3-1 (or the pseudogene TRBV3-2) and TRBJ1-6; 8 nucleotides agree with TRBD1. Germline CDR1 is LGHDT and CDR2 is YNNKEL (reference sequence). V gave up 2 bases and J gave up 11 bases; unmatched junction bases: 8. The CDR3 extends over 15 amino acids. The CDR3 DNA reads as TGTGCCAGCAGCCAACACCAGGGGGCAAGCGCACCCCTCCACTTT. Its protein is CASSQHQGASAPLHF.

V is TRBV3-1 (or the pseudogene TRBV3-2) and J is TRBJ2-7; TRBD2 agrees at 9 bases. The CDR3 is made up of 18 amino acids. The junction had 18 bases not matched to a gene; V was cut back by 6 bases and J by 3 bases. Germline values: CDR1 LGHDT, CDR2 YNNKEL (reference sequence). CDR3 in amino acids: CASSLGLAGAPRNYEQYF. The CDR3 DNA sequence: TGTGCCAGCAGTCTTGGATTAGCGGGAGCCCCGAGGAACTACGAGCAGTACTTC.

The gene calls are TRBV7-9 and TRBJ2-5; 7 positions match TRBD1. The CDR3 length is 11 residues. From germline, CDR1 is SEHNR and CDR2 FQNEAQ (reference sequence). V dropped 7 bases and J dropped 14; count of bases not matched to a gene: 10. The DNA for the CDR3 is TGTGCCAGCACGTCAGGGGGTCAAAGCTACTTC. Encoded protein: CASTSGGQSYF.

This chain connects TRBV19 to TRBJ1-3; maybe TRBD1 (6 bases). This CDR3 spans 15 amino acids. The germline V gene has CDR1 LNHDA and CDR2 SQIVND (reference sequence). Between the trimmed V and J ends, which lost 7 bases and 1 base, there was a span of 14 bases. CDR3 region: CASIPGQRSGNTIYF. CDR3 nucleotide sequence: TGTGCCAGTATCCCCGGACAGAGATCTGGAAACACCATATATTTT.

J is TRBJ1-6 and V is TRBV7-9; no reliable D call. Germline V gives CDR1 SEHNR, CDR2 FQNEAQ (reference sequence). The CDR3 loop spans 18 amino acids. V lost 1 base to trimming and J lost 0 bases, with 13 bases between them. Here the CDR3 DNA reads TGTGCCAGCAGCTTAGTACGCGGAGCGAGCTCCTATAATTCACCCCTCCACTTT. The encoded protein is CASSLVRGASSYNSPLHF.

The rearrangement joins TRBV28 to TRBJ2-3, with D maybe TRBD1 (5 bases). With 6 bases removed from V and 7 bases from J, the gap between germline ends came to 14 bases. CDR1 and CDR2 from the germline V gene are MDHEN and SYDVKM. This CDR3 contains 13 residues. CDR3 bases: TGTGCCAGCAGACCCCCCGACAGCAATACGCAGTATTTT. Its translation is CASRPPDSNTQYF.

This chain links TRBV9 with TRBJ2-7; 8 nucleotides line up with TRBD1. With V trimmed by 4 bases and J by 6 bases, 9 bases remained unmatched. Germline CDR1 SGDLS, CDR2 YYNGEE. The CDR3 is 14 amino acids. CDR3 nucleotides: TGTGCCAGCAGCACAGGGGGTAACGGGGCCGAGCAGTACTTC. Amino acids: CASSTGGNGAEQYF.

The chain links TRBV18 to TRBJ1-4; weak D call: TRBD1 (6 bases). CDR1 is KGHSH and CDR2 is LQKENI in the germline V gene. The CDR3 totals 16 residues. Trimming stripped 2 bases from V and 1 base from J, with 11 bases between. The CDR3 DNA reads TGTGCCAGCTCACCAATTTCGGGACAAACTAATGAAAAACTGTTTTTT. The encoded protein is CASSPISGQTNEKLFF.

This clone was observed a few times. The V call is TRBV19, the J call TRBJ2-2; D unclear. CDR3 size: 12 residues. The germline V gene encodes CDR1 LNHDA and CDR2 SQIVND (reference sequence). V was clipped by 4 bases and J by 7 bases, with 7 bases between them. The CDR3 DNA reads TGTGCCAGTAGTACCACGGGCGGGGAGCTGTTTTTT. Protein product: CASSTTGGELFF.

V usage is TRBV7-9 and J usage is TRBJ2-6, with D possibly matching TRBD2 (6 bases). Germline CDR1 reads SEHNR; CDR2 reads FQNEAQ (reference sequence). CDR3 size: 15 residues. V lost 2 bases, J lost 3 bases, and 8 bases lay in between. The CDR3 spells CASSLSGLGANVLTF. For the CDR3, the DNA is TGTGCCAGCAGCTTAAGCGGGCTTGGGGCCAACGTCCTGACTTTC.

V usage is TRBV30 and J usage is TRBJ1-3; D not resolved. CDR1 GTSNPN and CDR2 SVGIG come from the germline V gene (reference sequence). The CDR3 sequence is 13 residues long. CDR3 protein: CREMGLSGNTIYF. CDR3 DNA sequence: TGTCGAGAAATGGGCCTCTCTGGAAACACCATATATTTT.

The chain has TRBV15 and TRBJ1-2; tentatively, D is TRBD1 (5 bases). Germline CDR1 LNHNV, CDR2 YYDKDF (reference sequence). CDR3 length: 15 amino acids. The V end lost 6 bases, the J end lost 0 bases, and 14 bases lay between the germline ends. The CDR3 DNA is TGTGCCACCAGTCGGGGGGGGATAACTAACTATGGCTACACCTTC. Protein: CATSRGGITNYGYTF.

V is TRBV7-8 and J is TRBJ1-4, with D possibly matching TRBD1 (6 bases). V lost 6 bases and J lost 0, with 11 bases in between. The germline CDR1 and CDR2 sequences are SGHVS and FQNEAQ. The CDR3 spans 15 residues. The CDR3: CASRGGGATNEKLFF. CDR3 nucleotides: TGTGCCAGCAGAGGGGGTGGAGCAACTAATGAAAAACTGTTTTTT.